These 23 T cell receptor beta chains were all obtained from the same sample, sequenced in a study of T cells in localized non-small cell lung cancer. Method: immunoSEQ multiplex PCR; TCRdb's copy keeps in-frame clones and lacks some. In the table there are 59,000 or so clones, approximately 89% of which are singletons. The material sequenced was peripheral blood, taken before any cancer treatment. The receptors stem from a man aged 40 to 70 with stage I lung adenocarcinoma.

The rearrangement joins TRBV4-3 to TRBJ2-7; 8 positions match TRBD2. The CDR3 consists of 13 residues. V shed 4 bases, J shed 7 bases, and the junction held 6 bases outside the gene matches. The germline gives CDR1 LGHNA, CDR2 YSLEER. CDR3 DNA: TGCGCCAGCAGCCCGGGACTAGTGGGTGAGCAGTACTTC. Its translation: CASSPGLVGEQYF.

The V call is TRBV6-1, the J call TRBJ1-3, with D uncertain. Looked up from germline, CDR1 is MNHNS and CDR2 is SASEGT. There are 15 residues in the CDR3. The V and J ends lost 3 bases and 0 bases respectively, with 9 bases between them. CDR3 protein: CASSDPGSSGNTIYF. The CDR3, as DNA: TGTGCCAGCAGTGATCCCGGCAGCTCTGGAAACACCATATATTTT.

The gene calls are TRBV28 and TRBJ1-1, with TRBD1 matching over 7 bases. Germline CDR1 reads MDHEN; CDR2 reads SYDVKM. The CDR3 is made up of 17 amino acids. V was pared by 4 bases and J by 0 bases, with 11 bases of the junction left unmatched. For the CDR3, the DNA is TGTGCCAGCAGTTCAAAACCCGGGACAGCTTTGAACACTGAAGCTTTCTTT. Encoded protein: CASSSKPGTALNTEAFF. The variable domain in full, completed from reference TRBV28 and TRBJ1-1, reads DVKVTQSSRYLVKRTGEKVFLECVQDMDHENMFWYRQDPGLGLRLIYFSYDVKMKEKGDIPEGYSVSREKKERFSLILESASTNQTSMYLCASSSKPGTALNTEAFFGQGTRLTVV.

This chain links TRBV6-1 with TRBJ2-1; D ambiguous. Trimming stripped 6 bases from V and 9 bases from J, with 21 bases between. This CDR3 region has 15 residues. The germline CDR1 and CDR2 sequences are MNHNS and SASEGT. The CDR3 loop reads CASRPIAEAAIEQFF. The CDR3 nucleotides read TGTGCCAGCAGGCCCATTGCGGAAGCAGCTATTGAGCAGTTCTTC.

This clone was recorded only once. The chain employs TRBV4-1 and TRBJ2-3, with D possibly being TRBD1 or TRBD2 (6 bases each). CDR1 and CDR2 from the germline V gene are MGHRA and YSYEKL. The CDR3 extends over 16 amino acids. The V end was cut by 7 bases, the J end by 2 bases, with 19 bases between. CDR3 DNA: TGCGCCAGCACACAAGAGGTGAGGGGGGACACAGATACGCAGTATTTT. Encoded protein: CASTQEVRGDTDTQYF.

The rearrangement uses TRBV28 and TRBJ2-1; D is ambiguous. The CDR3 has 12 amino acids. V lost 6 bases, J lost 5 bases, and 8 bases lay in between. Germline-derived CDR1 and CDR2 are MDHEN and SYDVKM. The CDR3 DNA sequence: TGTGCCAGCAGCAGTACAAACAATGAGCAGTTCTTC. Translating it yields CASSSTNNEQFF.

The rearrangement joins TRBV19 to TRBJ2-1; either TRBD1 or TRBD2 may fit D (5 bases each). Germline-derived CDR1 and CDR2 are LNHDA and SQIVND (reference sequence). The V end was cut by 3 bases, the J end by 4 bases, with 16 bases between. CDR3 length equals 16 residues. CDR3 sequence reads: CASSIGTPLGYNEQFF. CDR3 bases: TGTGCCAGTAGTATCGGGACCCCCCTGGGTTACAATGAGCAGTTCTTC. Supplemented by reference TRBV19 and TRBJ2-1, the full variable domain reads DGGITQSPKYLFRKEGQNVTLSCEQNLNHDAMYWYRQDPGQGLRLIYYSQIVNDFQKGDIAEGYSVSREKKESFPLTVTSAQKNPTAFYLCASSIGTPLGYNEQFFGPGTRLTVL.

The chain couples TRBV27 to TRBJ2-2; tentatively, D is TRBD1 (5 bases). The CDR3 runs 15 residues. V was cut by 2 bases and J by 0 bases, with 7 bases left in between. From germline, CDR1 is MNHEY and CDR2 SMNVEV (reference sequence). This CDR3 is CASSLRGSNTGELFF. The DNA of the CDR3 is TGTGCCAGCAGTTTAAGGGGATCGAACACCGGGGAGCTGTTTTTT.

The genes are TRBV28 and TRBJ2-3, with D tentatively TRBD2 (7 bases). Trimming took off 6 bases at V and 1 base at J, with 17 bases between the two ends. Per germline, CDR1 MDHEN and CDR2 SYDVKM. This CDR3 has 16 amino acids. Written as DNA, the CDR3 is TGTGCCAGCAGGAATGGGGGGGCCTCCGGCACAGATACGCAGTATTTT. Amino acid sequence: CASRNGGASGTDTQYF.

This clone was picked up one time. The gene calls are TRBV15 and TRBJ2-3, with 12 bases that match TRBD2. The germline V gene has CDR1 LNHNV and CDR2 YYDKDF (reference sequence). V lost 0 bases to trimming and J lost 5 bases; unmatched junction nucleotides: 0. This CDR3 comprises 15 residues. CDR3 DNA sequence: TGTGCCACCAGCAGAGAACTAGCGGGAGGAGATACGCAGTATTTT. Its translation: CATSRELAGGDTQYF.

The genes are TRBV4-2 and TRBJ2-3, with 9 bases identical to TRBD2. V lost 4 bases and J lost 2; bases outside the gene matches: 7. The CDR3 loop spans 16 amino acids. Germline V gene lookup returns CDR1 LGHNA and CDR2 YNFKEQ. DNA of the CDR3: TGTGCCAGCAGCCCACAGACTAGCGGATACACAGATACGCAGTATTTT. This encodes CASSPQTSGYTDTQYF.

The V gene is TRBV28, the J gene TRBJ2-5; 11 bases match TRBD1. The CDR3 loop spans 15 amino acids. Germline V CDR1 and CDR2: MDHEN, SYDVKM. J was trimmed by 4 bases and V by 0 bases; bases with no gene match: 1. CDR3 region: CASSLWGQGGETQYF. CDR3 coding DNA: TGTGCCAGCAGTTTATGGGGACAGGGGGGAGAGACCCAGTACTTC. Looking up the rest from reference TRBV28 and TRBJ2-5 gives the full variable domain: DVKVTQSSRYLVKRTGEKVFLECVQDMDHENMFWYRQDPGLGLRLIYFSYDVKMKEKGDIPEGYSVSREKKERFSLILESASTNQTSMYLCASSLWGQGGETQYFGPGTRLLVL.

V usage is TRBV5-1 and J usage is TRBJ2-7; D unclear. CDR1 and CDR2 (germline): SGHRS, YFSETQ. The CDR3 has 15 residues. V was shortened by 0 bases and J by 3 bases, with 13 bases between the two germline ends. The CDR3 DNA is TGCGCCAGCAGCTTGGGGTTTCACCCAGACTACGAGCAGTACTTC. Amino acid sequence: CASSLGFHPDYEQYF.

V and J are TRBV9 and TRBJ2-7, with D tentatively TRBD2 (5 bases). The CDR3 runs to 14 residues. Looked up from germline, CDR1 is SGDLS and CDR2 is YYNGEE. With 2 bases removed from V and 6 bases from J, the gap between germline ends came to 15 bases. The CDR3 DNA sequence: TGTGCCAGCAGCGTCGGACCGGCGGCGGGCGAGCAGTACTTC. This translates into CASSVGPAAGEQYF.

The CDR3 DNA sequence: TGTGCCAGCAGCGTCCAACAGGGATCTGGAAACACCATATATTTT. Amino acids: CASSVQQGSGNTIYF. The chain employs TRBV9 and TRBJ1-3, with D possibly being TRBD1 (6 bases). Between the trimmed V and J ends, which lost 2 bases and 1 base, there was a span of 10 bases. The CDR3 length is 15 residues. Germline CDR1 reads SGDLS; CDR2 reads YYNGEE.

The chain employs TRBV5-6 and TRBJ1-2; D is uncertain. Germline CDR1 is SGHDT and CDR2 is YYEEEE. The CDR3 is 14 amino acids. Trimming removed 0 bases from V and 3 bases from J, with 9 bases in between. CDR3 DNA: TGTGCCAGCAGCTTGGCCTCGGGGTACTATGGCTACACCTTC. Amino acid sequence: CASSLASGYYGYTF. Combining the CDR3 with reference TRBV5-6 and TRBJ1-2 gives the whole variable domain DAGVTQSPTHLIKTRGQQVTLRCSPKSGHDTVSWYQQALGQGPQFIFQYYEEEERQRGNFPDRFSGHQFPNYSSELNVNALLLGDSALYLCASSLASGYYGYTFGSGTRLTVV.

The J gene is TRBJ2-5, the V gene TRBV6-1; 7 bases fit TRBD1. The CDR3 has 12 amino acids. V lost 7 bases, J lost 2 bases, and 1 base stayed unmatched. Germline assignment: CDR1 MNHNS and CDR2 SASEGT. The CDR3 DNA is TGTGCCAGCATGGACAGGCAAGAGACCCAGTACTTC. This translates into CASMDRQETQYF.

This chain uses TRBV5-1 with TRBJ1-4; 7 bases align to TRBD1. Germline CDR1 SGHRS, CDR2 YFSETQ. There are 12 residues in the CDR3. V was pared by 4 bases and J by 12 bases, with 6 bases of the junction left unmatched. The CDR3 is CASSLDRVELFF. The DNA of the CDR3 is TGCGCCAGCAGCCTTGACAGGGTTGAACTGTTTTTT.

As for this clone: At the DNA level, this CDR3 is encoded by other sequences in the same sample as well. The chain recombines TRBV2 with TRBJ2-2; perhaps TRBD1 as D (6 bases). The V gene lost 6 bases and the J gene lost 6 bases, with 17 bases spanning the gap. Germline values: CDR1 SNHLY, CDR2 FYNNEI. The length of the CDR3 is 15 residues. CDR3 in amino acids: CASSDGQLAPGELFF. The DNA of the CDR3 is TGTGCCAGCAGCGATGGACAGCTCGCCCCCGGGGAGCTGTTTTTT.

The chain carries TRBV27 and TRBJ2-4; 7 bases are shared with TRBD2. Germline V gives CDR1 MNHEY, CDR2 SMNVEV (reference sequence). This CDR3 has 16 residues. The junction had 4 bases not matched to a gene; V was cut back by 2 bases and J by 0 bases. The CDR3 is CASSLVAGLAKNIQYF. The CDR3 DNA follows: TGTGCCAGCAGTTTAGTAGCGGGCCTAGCCAAAAACATTCAGTACTTC.

V and J are TRBV11-3 and TRBJ2-7, with 10 nucleotides matching TRBD1. In germline, CDR1 is SGHNT, CDR2 YENEEA. J was trimmed by 3 bases and V by 5 bases; bases with no gene match: 1. This CDR3 is built from 13 residues. CDR3 loop: CASSRDRGYEQYF. The CDR3 bases are TGTGCCAGCAGCCGGGACAGGGGCTACGAGCAGTACTTC.

The chain joins TRBV15 to TRBJ2-7; the D is unclear. The CDR3 spans 13 residues. The V gene's germline CDR1 is LNHNV and CDR2 YYDKDF (reference sequence). Trimming left V 6 bases short and J 0 bases short, with 9 bases between. CDR3 in amino acids: CATRPRVSYEQYF. The CDR3, as DNA: TGTGCCACCAGACCCCGGGTCTCCTACGAGCAGTACTTC. The full variable domain, rest sourced from reference TRBV15 and TRBJ2-7, is DAMVIQNPRYQVTQFGKPVTLSCSQTLNHNVMYWYQQKSSQAPKLLFHYYDKDFNNEADTPDNFQSRRPNTSFCFLDIRSPGLGDTAMYLCATRPRVSYEQYFGPGTRLTVT.

V usage is TRBV28 and J usage is TRBJ2-5, with D possibly TRBD2 on 6 matching bases. The length of the CDR3 is 11 residues. CDR1 MDHEN and CDR2 SYDVKM come from the germline V gene. V shed 6 bases and J shed 7 bases, with 9 bases lying between them. CDR3 sequence: CASSLGGTQYF. CDR3 coding DNA: TGTGCCAGCAGCCTCGGGGGGACCCAGTACTTC. Full variable domain (rest looked up from reference TRBV28 and TRBJ2-5): DVKVTQSSRYLVKRTGEKVFLECVQDMDHENMFWYRQDPGLGLRLIYFSYDVKMKEKGDIPEGYSVSREKKERFSLILESASTNQTSMYLCASSLGGTQYFGPGTRLLVL.